This record covers a single TCR beta chain. Which antigen it targets is not known. The cohort was made up of approximately 700 healthy bone marrow donors. All cohort members were sampled while nominally healthy, although unrecorded immune exposures were likely present. The donor tested CMV seronegative and was one of the 352 seronegative cohort members. Each donor provided a peripheral blood sample, and peripheral blood mononuclear cells were used for TCR beta sequencing. The Qiagen DNeasy Blood Extraction Kit was used to extract genomic DNA from the blood cell samples. Receptors were amplified or captured by the immunoSEQ multiplex PCR assay. For the multiplex PCR, a mixture combining 60 forward primers for TCR Vbeta segments and 13 reverse primers for TCR Jbeta segments was used. The CDR3 region of rearranged TCR beta genes was amplified from genomic DNA by a multiplex PCR assay. On the Illumina HiSeq System, the amplified TCR beta libraries were sequenced as 87-base-pair reads. In the authors' own workflow: Across the 600 to 700 repertoires, a later analysis counted approximately 75 million unique TCR beta chains, roughly 11 million of which were shared by at least two donors. A nearest-neighbor algorithm error-corrected the raw reads and collapsed the reads into unique sequences, merging closely related sequences to remove PCR and sequencing errors. To assign V, D and J gene segments, CDR3 sequences were aligned to IMGT reference sequences. For a sequence to be retained, at least a six-nucleotide match to both a V gene segment and a J gene segment was required. Rearrangements were classified as productive when the CDR3 lacked stop codons and remained in frame with V and J, and all other rearrangements were classified as non-productive. CDR3 was defined according to IMGT convention as the region running from the second conserved V-encoded cysteine to the conserved J-encoded phenylalanine. Sequences without an unambiguous match to a single V gene segment were excluded from the earlier analysis of 450 to 750 of the donors. In an earlier analysis of several hundred of the donors, V segments were called functional above 56.7% productive rearrangements and were called segregating when the between-donor standard deviation exceeded 5%. A statistical classification framework was built to diagnose cytomegalovirus status from the catalog of TCR beta chain sequences. In a later analysis, V and J genes were assigned by comparing TCR nucleotide sequences against IMGT/GENE-DB human TR gene sequences. The TCRdist pipeline was used in a later analysis to assign CDR3 sequences and most-parsimonious VDJ recombination scenarios. In a later analysis, each TCR beta chain was defined by its CDR3 amino acid sequence together with its V-gene family, and reads lacking a unique V-gene family were excluded. A later analysis removed 600 or so highly shared, low-generation-probability nucleotide sequences to deal with suspected cross-contamination and a sequencing artifact. In a later analysis, a clonal expansion index was calculated for each public chain from normalized within-repertoire ranks of inferred template counts. Generation probabilities in a later analysis came from a VDJ recombination model fitted to out-of-frame rearrangements, and those results were checked against IGoR. In a later analysis, TCR-TCR, TCR-HLA and TCR-CMV co-occurrence was scored with hypergeometric tests, and a repertoire-size bias correction was applied to TCR pairs. To estimate false discovery rates, a later analysis permuted the HLA or CMV assignments 20 times. In a later analysis, co-occurring TCRs were grouped using DBSCAN, with TCRdist sequence similarity added in when clustering inside HLA-allele-positive subsets. For co-occurrence clustering, repertoires with fewer than 30,000 or more than 120,000 public chains were excluded, along with about five repertoires with anomalous nucleotide sharing. The table comes from immuneACCESS by way of TCRdb, which keeps in-frame sequences with V and J called. Part of the clones is missing from these tables; in studies checked, under half for an unresolved V gene and the rest for unknown reasons. The V and J calls and the clone size are those of that table, but D and trimming were determined from the DNA. This sample's table has entries for about 35,000 clones. The ten largest account for roughly 3.3% of the sample.

This sample is part of a study of cytomegalovirus exposure and HLA in healthy donors (dated by TCRdb to about 2017). General notes on the study: According to an earlier analysis of several hundred of the donors, about 179 million T cells yielded 117 million unique TCR beta sequences and 250 to 350 Gb of sequence data. An early release covering roughly 580 HLA-typed donors comprised about 320 gigabases of sequencing data and around 80 million unique TCR sequences. Of the roughly 400 genotyped donors, approximately 80% fell in the genetic ancestry cluster associated with self-reported Caucasian donors. The aim of the study was to test whether cataloging public T cell receptors could identify signatures of past pathogen exposure. Using immunosequencing, the study profiled T cell repertoires from 666 subjects and related those repertoires to cytomegalovirus serostatus. In addition to the first cohort of 650 to 800 subjects, a separate validation cohort of around 110 different subjects was used. To predict cytomegalovirus infection status, the study combined high-throughput TCR immunosequencing, statistical association of individual TCRs with disease status, and machine learning. In a later analysis, previously published TCR beta repertoires from fewer than 750 donors were re-analyzed and high-resolution HLA genotyping was added so that TCR occurrence patterns could be studied. Rather than drawing on any new phenotypic data, the later analysis identified candidate immune exposures from TCR beta sequences and the way those sequences occurred across donors. To decide whether each TCR beta V gene segment behaved as functional or pseudogenic, an earlier analysis of some 540 of the donors relied on high-throughput TCR beta sequencing. Donor age, sex, ethnicity and CMV serostatus were compiled alongside the repertoire data. In a later genetic analysis, genome-wide SNP genotypes for about three fifths of the 666 donors were used, and that subset was treated as a discovery cohort. Every discovery cohort repertoire had been produced on one sequencing platform. HLA typing covered class I and class II loci at four-digit resolution. The number of typed donors differed by locus: roughly 629-640 for A, B, C, DRB1 and DQB1; 500 to 550 for DQA1; 606 for DPA1; and roughly 450 for DPB1. Four or five DR-DQ haplotypes were handled as single units for association and clustering because linkage in the cohort was strong. On average, roughly 250,000 unique TCR beta nucleotide sequences were sequenced per donor among more than 350 genotyped donors of the cohort, with around 19% of those sequences being non-productive.

The CDR3 contains 16 residues, cysteine and phenylalanine counted. Only CDR3 DNA is held: 48 bases, read in frame from base 1. The junction shows trimming of 4 bases on V and 2 bases on J, and the gene matches do not reach 10 bases of it. Via the germline V gene, CDR1 is LGHNA and CDR2 YSLEER. The research as a whole found: Compared with equally common non-associated chains, HLA-associated TCR beta chains in a later analysis were more clonally expanded and had lower generation probabilities. A later analysis found that most CMV-associated TCR beta chains appeared HLA-restricted, with HLA associations seemingly driven largely by CMV exposure. In this cohort, only TCR beta chains were sequenced, and detectable features were limited by the absence of alpha or paired-chain data. Linkage disequilibrium might explain the correlated functional status among segregating V segments, but an unknown experimental factor could not be excluded. A cluster of highly shared sequence variants was judged likely to represent a technical artifact of the sequencing pipeline. Specific HLA alleles were associated with 15,000 to 20,000 TCR beta sequences at a false discovery rate of 0.05 in a later analysis. CMV serostatus was the only immune exposure information available for the cohort. Roughly uniform sequencing depth across donors was assumed in presence/absence analyses, although this assumption may not hold. A further reported finding was that TCR beta sequences accurately predicted the HLA-A and HLA-B alleles for most subjects in the first cohort. Around 16 rarely observed V segments, including chromosome 9 orphons, were excluded from the earlier analysis of approximately 500 of the donors because counts were too low. Most TCR sequences were observed very rarely across donors, whereas some public TCRs were present in many individuals. The 87-base-pair reads could not distinguish some IMGT-functional V segments, including TRBV6-2 and TRBV6-3, so those segments were excluded. In an earlier analysis of about 550 of the donors, most TCR beta V segments were observed in productive rearrangements about 87% or about 30% of the time, broadly matching IMGT annotations. A later genetic analysis reported fewer N-insertions in productive TCRs among donors in an Asian-associated ancestry cluster than the approximately 700-donor mean. Cytomegalovirus status was reported to be diagnosed by the classifier with high specificity and sensitivity in both the original and validation cohorts. A later analysis found that TCR association rates varied across HLA loci, with DRB1 alleles showing the most associated TCRs and HLA-C alleles the fewest. Because HLA typing was missing for some donors at each locus, association tests included only the typed subset. The study listed 150 to 200 TCR beta chains as associated with cytomegalovirus. A later analysis reported that several top co-occurrence clusters appeared linked to parvovirus B19, influenza, CMV and Epstein-Barr virus. The authors suggested that the approach could potentially be generalized to other disease states and immunological phenotypes. Assigning TCR associations to individual alleles was difficult when HLA alleles, especially DR and DQ, strongly co-occurred. Three of the identified cytomegalovirus-associated TCR beta chains were confirmed in vitro to be specific for cytomegalovirus antigens. In a later genetic analysis, a missense DCLRE1C variant was associated with V-gene and J-gene trimming of TCR beta chains, and the association was replicated in an independent cohort.

Sequenced input: PBMCs. The source of this sequence is a man aged 35 to 55 in good health and CMV-seronegative. The rearrangement joined TRBV4-3 to TRBJ1-1; TRBD1 lines up with 7 middle nucleotides. The sequenced DNA: TGCGCCAGCAGCCGTCGCACAGGGGCGATCAACACTGAAGCTTTCTTT. This translates into CASSRRTGAINTEAFF.